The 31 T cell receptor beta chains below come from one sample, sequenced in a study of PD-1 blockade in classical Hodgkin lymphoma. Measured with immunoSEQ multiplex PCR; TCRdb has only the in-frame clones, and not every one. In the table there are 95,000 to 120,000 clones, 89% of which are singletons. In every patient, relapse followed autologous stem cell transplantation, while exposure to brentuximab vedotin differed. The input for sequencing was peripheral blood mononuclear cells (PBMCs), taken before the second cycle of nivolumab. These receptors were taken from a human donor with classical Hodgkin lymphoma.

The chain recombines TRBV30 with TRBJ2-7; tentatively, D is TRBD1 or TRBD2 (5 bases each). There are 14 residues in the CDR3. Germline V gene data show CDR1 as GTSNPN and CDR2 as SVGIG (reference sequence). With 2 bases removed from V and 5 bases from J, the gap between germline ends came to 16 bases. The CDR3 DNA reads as TGTGCCTGGAGTACCGGGACCGCGGCCGACGAGCAGTACTTC. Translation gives CAWSTGTAADEQYF.

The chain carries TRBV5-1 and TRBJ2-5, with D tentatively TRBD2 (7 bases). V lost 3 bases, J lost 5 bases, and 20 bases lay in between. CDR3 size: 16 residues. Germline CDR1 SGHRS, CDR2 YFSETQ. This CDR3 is CASSYSVGGPGETQYF. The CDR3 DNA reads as TGCGCCAGCAGCTACTCCGTGGGGGGGCCGGGGGAGACCCAGTACTTC.

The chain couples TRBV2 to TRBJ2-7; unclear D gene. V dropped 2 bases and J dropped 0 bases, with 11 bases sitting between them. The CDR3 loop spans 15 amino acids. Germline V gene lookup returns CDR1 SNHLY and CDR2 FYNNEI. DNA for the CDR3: TGTGCCAGCAGTGAAAAGGAGCTGGCCTCCTACGAGCAGTACTTC. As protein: CASSEKELASYEQYF.

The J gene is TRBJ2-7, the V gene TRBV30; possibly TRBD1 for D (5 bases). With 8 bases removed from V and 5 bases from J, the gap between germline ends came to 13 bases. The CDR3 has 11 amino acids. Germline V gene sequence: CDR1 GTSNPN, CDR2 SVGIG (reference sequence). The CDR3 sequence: CAMGQGHEQYF. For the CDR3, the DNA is TGTGCCATGGGCCAGGGCCACGAGCAGTACTTC. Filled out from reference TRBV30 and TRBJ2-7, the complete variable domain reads SQTIHQWPATLVQPVGSPLSLECTVEGTSNPNLYWYRQAAGRGLQLLFYSVGIGQISSEVPQNLSASRPQDRQFILSSKKLLLSDSGFYLCAMGQGHEQYFGPGTRLTVT.

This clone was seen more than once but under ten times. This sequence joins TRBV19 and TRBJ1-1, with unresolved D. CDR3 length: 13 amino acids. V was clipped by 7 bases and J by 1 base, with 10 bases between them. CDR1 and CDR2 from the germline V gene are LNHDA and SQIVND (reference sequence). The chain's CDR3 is CASNGRTNTEAFF. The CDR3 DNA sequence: TGTGCCAGTAACGGCAGGACGAACACTGAAGCTTTCTTT.

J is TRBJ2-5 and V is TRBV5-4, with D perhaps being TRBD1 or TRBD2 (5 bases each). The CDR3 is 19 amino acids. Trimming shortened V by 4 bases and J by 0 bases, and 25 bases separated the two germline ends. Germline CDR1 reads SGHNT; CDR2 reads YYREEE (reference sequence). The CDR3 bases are TGTGCCAGCAGCCATGCGGGCAGGGTAGGTCTCGGGGACCAAGAGACCCAGTACTTC. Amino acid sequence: CASSHAGRVGLGDQETQYF.

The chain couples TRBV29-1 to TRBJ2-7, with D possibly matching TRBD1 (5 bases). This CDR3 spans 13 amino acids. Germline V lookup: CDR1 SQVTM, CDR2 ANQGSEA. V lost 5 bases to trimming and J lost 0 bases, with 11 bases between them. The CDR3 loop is CSVKGESSYEQYF. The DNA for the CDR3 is TGCAGCGTTAAAGGGGAATCCTCCTACGAGCAGTACTTC.

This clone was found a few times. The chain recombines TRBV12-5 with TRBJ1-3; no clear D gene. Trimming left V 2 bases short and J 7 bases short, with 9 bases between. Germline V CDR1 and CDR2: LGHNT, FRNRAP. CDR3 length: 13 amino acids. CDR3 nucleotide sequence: TGTGCTAGTGGTTTGCGGGTCCTCAACACCATATATTTT. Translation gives CASGLRVLNTIYF. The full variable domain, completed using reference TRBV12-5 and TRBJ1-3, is DARVTQTPRHKVTEMGQEVTMRCQPILGHNTVFWYRQTMMQGLELLAYFRNRAPLDDSGMPKDRFSAEMPDATLATLKIQPSEPRDSAVYFCASGLRVLNTIYFGEGSWLTVV.

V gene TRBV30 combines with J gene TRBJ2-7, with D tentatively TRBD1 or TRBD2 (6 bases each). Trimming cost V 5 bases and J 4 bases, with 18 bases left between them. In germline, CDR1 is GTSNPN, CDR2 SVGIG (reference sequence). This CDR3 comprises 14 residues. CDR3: CAWVASGAVYEQYF. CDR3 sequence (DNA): TGTGCCTGGGTCGCTTCGGGGGCCGTATACGAGCAGTACTTC.

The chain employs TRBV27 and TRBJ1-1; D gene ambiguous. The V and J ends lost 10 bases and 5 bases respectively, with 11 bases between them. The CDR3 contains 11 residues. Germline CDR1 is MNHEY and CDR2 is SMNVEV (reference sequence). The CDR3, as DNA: TGTGCCACCCGGTCGCGGACTGAAGCTTTCTTT. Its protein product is CATRSRTEAFF.

The CDR3 sequence is CASSPGDRVNTEAFF. For the CDR3, the DNA is TGCGCCAGCAGCCCGGGGGACAGAGTGAACACTGAAGCTTTCTTT. V and J are TRBV4-1 and TRBJ1-1, with 7 bases matching TRBD1. The CDR3 has 15 amino acids. Germline V gene lookup returns CDR1 MGHRA and CDR2 YSYEKL. The ends lost 4 bases at V and 0 bases at J; junction bases unmatched: 5.

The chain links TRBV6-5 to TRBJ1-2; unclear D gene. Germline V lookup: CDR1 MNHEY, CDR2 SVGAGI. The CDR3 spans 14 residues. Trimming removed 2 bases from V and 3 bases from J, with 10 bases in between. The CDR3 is CASSYNSLDYGYTF. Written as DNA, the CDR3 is TGTGCCAGCAGTTACAACTCTCTCGACTATGGCTACACCTTC.

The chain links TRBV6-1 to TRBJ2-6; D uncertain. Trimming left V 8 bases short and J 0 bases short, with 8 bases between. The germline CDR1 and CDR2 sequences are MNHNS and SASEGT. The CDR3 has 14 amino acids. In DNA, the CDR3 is TGTGCCAGCGGAGCAAGCTCTGGGGCCAACGTCCTGACTTTC. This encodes CASGASSGANVLTF.

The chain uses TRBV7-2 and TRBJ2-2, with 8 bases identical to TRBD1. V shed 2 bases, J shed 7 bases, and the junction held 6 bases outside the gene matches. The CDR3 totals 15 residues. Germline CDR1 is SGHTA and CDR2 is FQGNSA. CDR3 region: CASSLTQGANGELFF. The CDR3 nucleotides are TGTGCCAGCAGCTTAACCCAGGGGGCAAACGGGGAGCTGTTTTTT.

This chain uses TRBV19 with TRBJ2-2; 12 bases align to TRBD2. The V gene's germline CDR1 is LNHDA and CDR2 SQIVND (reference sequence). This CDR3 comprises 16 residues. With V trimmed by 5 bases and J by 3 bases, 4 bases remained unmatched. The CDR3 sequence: CASSLTSGSYTGELFF. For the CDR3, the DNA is TGTGCCAGTAGTTTGACTAGCGGGAGTTACACCGGGGAGCTGTTTTTT.

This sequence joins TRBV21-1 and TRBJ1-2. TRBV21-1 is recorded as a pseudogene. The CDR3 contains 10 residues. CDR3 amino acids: CASSHYGYTF. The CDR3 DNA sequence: TGTGCCAGCAGCCACTATGGCTACACCTTC.

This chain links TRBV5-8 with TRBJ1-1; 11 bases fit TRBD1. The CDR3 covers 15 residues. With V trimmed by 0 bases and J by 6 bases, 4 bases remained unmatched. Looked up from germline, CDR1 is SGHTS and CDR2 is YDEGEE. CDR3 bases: TGTGCCAGCAGCTTGGTTGGACAGGGGGCCGCTGAAGCTTTCTTT. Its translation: CASSLVGQGAAEAFF.

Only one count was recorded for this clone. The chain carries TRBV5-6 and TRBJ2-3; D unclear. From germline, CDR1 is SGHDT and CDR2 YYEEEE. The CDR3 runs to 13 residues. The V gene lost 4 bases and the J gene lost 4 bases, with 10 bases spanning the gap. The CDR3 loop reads CASSHLRSDTQYF. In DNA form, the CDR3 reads TGTGCCAGCAGCCATCTTCGCTCAGATACGCAGTATTTT.

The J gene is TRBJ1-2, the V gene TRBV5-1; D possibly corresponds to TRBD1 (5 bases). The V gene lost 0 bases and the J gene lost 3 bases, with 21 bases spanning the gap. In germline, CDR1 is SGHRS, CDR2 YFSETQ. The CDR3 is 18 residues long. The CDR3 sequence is CASSLEGASRGGHYGYTF. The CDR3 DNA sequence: TGCGCCAGCAGCTTGGAGGGAGCATCTAGGGGCGGTCACTATGGCTACACCTTC.

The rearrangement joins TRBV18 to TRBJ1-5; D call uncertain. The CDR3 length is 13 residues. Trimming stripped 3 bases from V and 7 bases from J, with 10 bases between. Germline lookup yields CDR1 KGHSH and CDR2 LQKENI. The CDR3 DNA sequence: TGTGCCAGCTCACCTCGGTTTGACCAGCCCCAGCATTTT. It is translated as CASSPRFDQPQHF.

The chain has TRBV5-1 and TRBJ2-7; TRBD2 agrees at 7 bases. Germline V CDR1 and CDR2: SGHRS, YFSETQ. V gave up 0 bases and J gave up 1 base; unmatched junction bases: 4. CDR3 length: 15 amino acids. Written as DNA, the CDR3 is TGCGCCAGCAGCTTGGCACTAGCGCGGTCCTACGAGCAGTACTTC. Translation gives CASSLALARSYEQYF.

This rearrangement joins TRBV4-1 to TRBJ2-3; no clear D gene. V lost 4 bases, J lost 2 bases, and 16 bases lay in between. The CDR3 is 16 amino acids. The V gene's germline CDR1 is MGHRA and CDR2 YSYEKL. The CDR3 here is CASSLPPSRNTDTQYF. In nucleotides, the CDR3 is TGCGCCAGCAGCCTACCTCCCTCAAGGAACACAGATACGCAGTATTTT.

The CDR3 loop is CASSPHGLAGRGELFF. Written as DNA, the CDR3 is TGTGCCAGCAGCCCCCACGGACTAGCGGGTAGGGGGGAGCTGTTTTTT. The chain recombines TRBV11-2 with TRBJ2-2; TRBD2 agrees at 11 bases. Germline V gene sequence: CDR1 SGHAT, CDR2 FQNNGV. The J segment lost 8 bases and the V segment lost 5 bases, leaving 10 bases of the junction unmatched. This CDR3 contains 16 residues.

The CDR3 nucleotides are TGCGCCAGCAGCCCCGGAGTTAGTAAGCACAATGAGCAGTTCTTC. Translating gives CASSPGVSKHNEQFF. The rearrangement joins TRBV4-3 to TRBJ2-1, with D unresolved. Trimming removed 4 bases from V and 5 bases from J, with 15 bases in between. This CDR3 has 15 residues. Germline values: CDR1 LGHNA, CDR2 YSLEER.

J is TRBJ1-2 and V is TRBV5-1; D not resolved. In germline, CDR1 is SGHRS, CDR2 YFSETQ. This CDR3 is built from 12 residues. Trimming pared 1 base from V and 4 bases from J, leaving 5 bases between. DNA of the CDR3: TGCGCCAGCAGCTTGACCAGCTATGGCTACACCTTC. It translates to CASSLTSYGYTF.

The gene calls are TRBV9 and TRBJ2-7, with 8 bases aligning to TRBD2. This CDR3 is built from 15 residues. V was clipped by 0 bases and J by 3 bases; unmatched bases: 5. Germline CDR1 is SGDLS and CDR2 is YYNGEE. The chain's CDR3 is CASSVEGTRIYEQYF. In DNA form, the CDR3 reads TGTGCCAGCAGCGTAGAGGGGACTAGAATCTACGAGCAGTACTTC.

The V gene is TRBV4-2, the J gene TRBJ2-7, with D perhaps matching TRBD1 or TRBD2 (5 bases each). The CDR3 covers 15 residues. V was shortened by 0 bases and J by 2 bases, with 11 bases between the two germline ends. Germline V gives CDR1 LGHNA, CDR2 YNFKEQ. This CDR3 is CASSQDSPGPYEQYF. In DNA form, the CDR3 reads TGTGCCAGCAGCCAAGATTCGCCGGGGCCCTACGAGCAGTACTTC.

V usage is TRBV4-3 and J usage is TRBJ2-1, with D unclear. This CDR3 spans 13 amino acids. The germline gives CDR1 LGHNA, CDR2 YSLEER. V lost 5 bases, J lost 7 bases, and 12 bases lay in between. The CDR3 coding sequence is TGCGCCAGCAGCAAGGGCCGCGCGAATGAGCAGTTCTTC. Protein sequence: CASSKGRANEQFF.

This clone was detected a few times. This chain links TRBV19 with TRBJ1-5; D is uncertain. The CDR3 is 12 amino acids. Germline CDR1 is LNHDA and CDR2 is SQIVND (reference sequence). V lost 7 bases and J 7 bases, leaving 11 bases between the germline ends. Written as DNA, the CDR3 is TGTGCCAGTACGACCGGTGCGCAGCCCCAGCATTTT. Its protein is CASTTGAQPQHF.

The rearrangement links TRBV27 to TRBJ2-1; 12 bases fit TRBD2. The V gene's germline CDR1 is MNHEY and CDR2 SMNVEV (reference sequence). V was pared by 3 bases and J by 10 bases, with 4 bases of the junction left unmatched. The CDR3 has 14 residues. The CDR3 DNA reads TGTGCCAGCAGTTTTACTAGCGGGGGGAACGAGCAGTTCTTC. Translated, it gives CASSFTSGGNEQFF.

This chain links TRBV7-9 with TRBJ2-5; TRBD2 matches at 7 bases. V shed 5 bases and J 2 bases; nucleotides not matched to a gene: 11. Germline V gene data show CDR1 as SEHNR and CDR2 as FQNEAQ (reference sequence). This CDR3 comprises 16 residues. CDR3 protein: CASSPRGEGKQETQYF. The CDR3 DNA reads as TGTGCCAGCAGCCCCCGCGGGGAGGGTAAACAAGAGACCCAGTACTTC.